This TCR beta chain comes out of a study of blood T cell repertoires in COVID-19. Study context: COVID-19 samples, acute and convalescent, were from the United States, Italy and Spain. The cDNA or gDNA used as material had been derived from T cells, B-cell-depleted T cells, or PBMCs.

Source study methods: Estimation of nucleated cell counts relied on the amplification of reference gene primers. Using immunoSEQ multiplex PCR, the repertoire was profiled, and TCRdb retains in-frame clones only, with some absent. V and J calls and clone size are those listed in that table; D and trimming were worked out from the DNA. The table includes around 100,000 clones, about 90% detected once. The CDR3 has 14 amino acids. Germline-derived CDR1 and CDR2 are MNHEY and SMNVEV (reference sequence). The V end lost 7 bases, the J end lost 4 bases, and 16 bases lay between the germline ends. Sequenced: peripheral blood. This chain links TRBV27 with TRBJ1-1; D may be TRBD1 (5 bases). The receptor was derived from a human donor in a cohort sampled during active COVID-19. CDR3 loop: CASKELGGGTEAFF. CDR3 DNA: TGTGCCAGCAAGGAGCTTGGGGGAGGCACTGAAGCTTTCTTT.